This is a list of T cell receptor beta chains from one sample in a study of blood T cell repertoires in COVID-19. The table came from immunoSEQ multiplex PCR; TCRdb's copy has only in-frame clones and leaves some out. The repertoire holds 200,000 or so clones, with 87% as singletons. Sequencing used PBMCs or T cells enriched from blood (not recorded which). These receptors originate from a young man who had recovered from COVID-19. Each CDR3 is given with its conserved first and last residue. Fields, in order: clone size, D gene, J gene, V gene, CDR3 protein, CDR3 DNA. A D gene is named only where the DNA matches it firmly. Clone size appears in some rows only: once, few, many, or a class for an expanded clone.

many,TRBD1,TRBJ1-2,TRBV30,CAWNRGRGYGYTF,TGTGCCTGGAACAGGGGGCGAGGCTATGGCTACACCTTC
NA,TRBD1,TRBJ2-7,TRBV7-8,CASSAIGRGQGNYEQYF,TGTGCCAGCAGCGCCATTGGACGAGGACAGGGCAACTACGAGCAGTACTTC
NA,NA,TRBJ2-7,TRBV5-8,CASSLFARDNEQYF,TGTGCCAGCAGCTTGTTCGCCAGGGACAACGAGCAGTACTTC
few,TRBD2,TRBJ2-3,TRBV9,CASSPRTSGTDTQYF,TGTGCCAGCAGCCCTCGGACTAGCGGCACAGATACGCAGTATTTT
NA,NA,TRBJ1-6,TRBV12-3/TRBV12-4,CASSSEGSSPLHF,TGTGCCAGCAGTTCCGAGGGTAGTTCACCCCTCCACTTT
NA,NA,TRBJ1-1,TRBV6-4,CASSDSSIGASTEAFF,TGTGCCAGCAGTGACTCATCGATAGGGGCCAGCACTGAAGCTTTCTTT
once,NA,TRBJ1-2,TRBV9,CASSKTPVDYGYTF,TGTGCCAGCAGTAAGACACCCGTGGACTATGGCTACACCTTC
NA,NA,TRBJ2-1,TRBV18,CARRTGRSSRRAVTYNEQFF,TGTGCCAGGCGTACAGGGCGGTCGTCGCGCCGCGCTGTTACTTACAATGAGCAGTTCTTC
once,TRBD1,TRBJ1-5,TRBV7-8,CASSPHRGHQPQHF,TGTGCCAGCAGCCCCCACAGGGGGCATCAGCCCCAGCATTTT
NA,NA,TRBJ1-6,TRBV7-2,CASSLQGLDNSPLHF,TGTGCCAGCAGCTTACAGGGGTTAGATAATTCACCCCTCCACTTT
NA,NA,TRBJ2-3,TRBV30,CAARGLLEYF,TGTGCCGCCAGGGGTTTATTGGAGTATTTT
NA,NA,TRBJ1-2,TRBV7-2,CASSLAEGRGNSGYTF,TGTGCCAGCAGCTTAGCAGAGGGCCGAGGGAATAGTGGCTACACCTTC
NA,NA,TRBJ1-5,TRBV19,CASSHPPRAQPQHF,TGTGCCAGTAGCCACCCACCGCGGGCTCAGCCCCAGCATTTT
NA,NA,TRBJ1-2,TRBV10-3,CAISESGGHGYTF,TGTGCCATCAGTGAGTCCGGGGGGCATGGCTACACCTTC
NA,TRBD1,TRBJ1-2,TRBV28,CASSTGANYGYTF,TGTGCCAGCAGTACAGGGGCTAACTATGGCTACACCTTC
NA,TRBD1,TRBJ1-4,TRBV7-9,CASTGTGGEKLFF,TGTGCCAGCACAGGGACAGGCGGGGAAAAACTGTTTTTT
NA,NA,TRBJ1-1,TRBV30,CAWLNDRLMAEAFF,TGTGCCTGGCTTAATGACAGATTAATGGCTGAAGCTTTCTTT
NA,TRBD1,TRBJ1-2,TRBV2,CATPTGVVYGYTF,TGTGCCACCCCGACAGGGGTGGTCTATGGCTACACCTTC
once,TRBD1,TRBJ1-2,TRBV4-3,CASSQESRAGGGYTF,TGCGCCAGCAGCCAAGAAAGTCGGGCAGGGGGTGGCTACACCTTC
once,NA,TRBJ1-2,TRBV7-9,CASSLASRSGDRNYGYTF,TGTGCCAGCAGCTTAGCGTCTCGTTCGGGGGATCGTAACTATGGCTACACCTTC
NA,NA,TRBJ2-3,TRBV18,CASSVDFQTDTQYF,TGTGCCAGCTCTGTGGACTTTCAAACAGATACGCAGTATTTT
NA,TRBD1,TRBJ2-7,TRBV30,CAWSAGTGGNEQYF,TGTGCCTGGAGTGCCGGGACAGGGGGCAACGAGCAGTACTTC